This T cell receptor beta chain was profiled in a study of T cells in Graves' hyperthyroidism and ophthalmopathy. Absence of ophthalmopathy progression within 18 months defined stable Graves' hyperthyroidism. Diagnostic assessment was based on clinical symptoms, serum thyroxine and TRAb, thyroid ultrasound and orbital computed tomography. From RNA transcripts, TCR beta CDR3 regions were amplified. Carried out on the TCR CDR3, a first-round RT-PCR used the HTBI primer set. One entry per CDR3 protein, called by TCRdb with MiXCR from the multiplex PCR reads. The table has 700,000 or so distinct CDR3 sequences, around 17% seen once. The TCR comes from a young man with Graves' hyperthyroidism. Sequencing input: blood.

CDR3 bases: TGTGCCAGCAGCTTGGAGGGGTTGAGCTATGGCTACACCTTC. Translated, it gives CASSLEGLSYGYTF. The chain is built from TRBV5-6 and TRBJ1-2; perhaps TRBD1 as D (5 bases). The germline V gene encodes CDR1 SGHDT and CDR2 YYEEEE. This CDR3 has 14 residues. Trimming took 0 bases from V and 4 from J, leaving 10 bases between them.